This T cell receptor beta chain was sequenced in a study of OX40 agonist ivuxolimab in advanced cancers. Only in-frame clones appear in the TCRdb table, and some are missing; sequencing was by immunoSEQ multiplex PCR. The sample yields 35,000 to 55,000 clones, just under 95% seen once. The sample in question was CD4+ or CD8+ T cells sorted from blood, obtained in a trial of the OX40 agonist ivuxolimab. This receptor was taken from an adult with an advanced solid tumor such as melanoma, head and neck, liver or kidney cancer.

The CDR3 DNA is TGTGCCAGCAGCGCAAACCGGGACGGAGCCTACGAGCAGTACTTC. Translated, it gives CASSANRDGAYEQYF. This chain links TRBV7-2 with TRBJ2-7; D is tentatively TRBD1 or TRBD2 (5 bases each). CDR1 and CDR2 (germline): SGHTA, FQGNSA. V lost 5 bases, J lost 2 bases, and 16 bases lay in between. CDR3 size: 15 residues.